This entry lists 5 T cell receptor beta chains sequenced from one sample in a study of blood T cells in healthy people across ages. Sample-barcoded 5' priming and a J-beta primer mix drove a second PCR of about 6 to 12 cycles. TCRdb reprocessed the 5' RACE reads via MiXCR and lists one record per CDR3 protein. There are 1.8 million or so distinct CDR3 sequences in the sample; roughly 43% occur only once, and roughly 23% lies in the top ten. The sequenced sample was blood. The receptors were sampled from a human donor in good health.

This clonotype was observed a few times. The gene calls are TRBV9 and TRBJ2-7; D remains unclear. The CDR3 is 15 amino acids. Trimming removed 1 base at V and 0 bases at J, with 11 bases between. Germline V gene data show CDR1 as SGDLS and CDR2 as YYNGEE. CDR3 DNA: TGTGCCAGCAGCGTATCTTCTCAGAGCTCCTACGAGCAGTACTTC. It is translated as CASSVSSQSSYEQYF.

Of note for this clonotype: An end of the junction does not agree with germline; a read error may underlie this. DNA for the CDR3: TGTGCCGGCAGCTCTGGACTAGCGGGGCTTATCTACGAGCAGTACTTC. Its protein is CAGSSGLAGLIYEQYF. The chain uses TRBV7-9 and TRBJ2-4; TRBD2 agrees at 12 bases. The end of the DNA is better explained by TRBJ2-7, so the J call may be wrong. The CDR3 contains 16 residues. Germline-derived CDR1 and CDR2 are SEHNR and FQNEAQ (reference sequence).

This chain uses TRBV7-9 with TRBJ1-1; weak D call: TRBD1 (6 bases). This CDR3 is 13 amino acids long. V was cut by 4 bases and J by 6 bases, with 12 bases left in between. Germline V lookup: CDR1 SEHNR, CDR2 FQNEAQ (reference sequence). CDR3 coding DNA: TGTGCCAGCAGCTGGGGGACATCGGCTGAAGCTTTCTTT. Translating gives CASSWGTSAEAFF.

As for this clonotype: A junction end diverges from the germline sequence, so it may reflect a read error. The rearrangement links TRBV29-1 to TRBJ2-5; 12 bases map to TRBD1. The J call may be mistaken, given a closer DNA end match to TRBJ2-7. CDR1 and CDR2 from the germline V gene are SQVTM and ANQGSEA. There are 12 residues in the CDR3. CDR3 DNA: TGCGGCGTCGGGACAGGGGGCCGCGAGCAGTACTTC. It is translated as CGVGTGGREQYF.

This chain joins TRBV5-8 and TRBJ1-4; 7 positions agree with TRBD1. This CDR3 is built from 15 residues. Germline trimming cut 1 base from V and 5 bases from J; bases unmatched to any gene: 5. Germline loops: CDR1 SGHTS, CDR2 YDEGEE. As DNA, the CDR3 is TGTGCCAGCAGCTTGATGGGACAGACGAATGAAAAACTGTTTTTT. Translation: CASSLMGQTNEKLFF.